The 17 T cell receptor beta chains below come from one sample, sequenced in a study of CD8+CD57+ T cells in acquired aplastic anemia. Sequenced patients had shown CD8+CD57+ cell expansion by flow cytometry. The template used for profiling TCR beta VDJ and CDR3 was genomic DNA. TCRdb reprocessed the reads with MiXCR, giving one entry per CDR3 protein. The sample lists approximately 150,000 distinct CDR3 sequences; roughly two thirds were seen once. Sequenced input: sorted CD4+, CD8+, or CD8+CD57+ T cells (not recorded which) from PBMCs. Every receptor here comes from a human donor with aplastic anemia.

The count of this clonotype is one. The V call is TRBV15, the J call TRBJ1-1; D unresolved. The germline V gene encodes CDR1 LNHNV and CDR2 YYDKDF (reference sequence). Trimming took off 3 bases at V and 3 bases at J, with 14 bases between the two ends. The CDR3 contains 15 residues. The CDR3 here is CATSSNRARDTEAFF. The CDR3 nucleotides are TGTGCCACCAGCAGTAATCGGGCACGGGACACTGAAGCTTTCTTT.

The chain employs TRBV11-2 and TRBJ1-1, with TRBD1 matching over 7 bases. V shed 5 bases, J shed 4 bases, and the junction held 4 bases outside the gene matches. Germline V gives CDR1 SGHAT, CDR2 FQNNGV. The CDR3 sequence is 13 residues long. DNA of the CDR3: TGTGCCAGCAGCCCAGGGGGTTCCACTGAAGCTTTCTTT. Its translation is CASSPGGSTEAFF.

Here the CDR3 reads CASSLVVAGERETQYF. The CDR3 nucleotides read TGCGCCAGCAGCTTGGTAGTTGCGGGAGAGCGAGAGACCCAGTACTTC. The chain is built from TRBV5-1 and TRBJ2-5, with 7 bases fitting TRBD2. The junction had 9 bases not matched to a gene; V was cut back by 0 bases and J by 4 bases. CDR1 is SGHRS and CDR2 is YFSETQ in the germline V gene. The CDR3 is made up of 16 amino acids. Together with reference TRBV5-1 and TRBJ2-5, the CDR3 gives the full variable domain: KAGVTQTPRYLIKTRGQQVTLSCSPISGHRSVSWYQQTPGQGLQFLFEYFSETQRNKGNFPGRFSGRQFSNSRSEMNVSTLELGDSALYLCASSLVVAGERETQYFGPGTRLLVL.

The V and J genes are TRBV6-5 and TRBJ2-7, with 7 bases aligning to TRBD1. Per the germline V gene, CDR1 is MNHEY and CDR2 is SVGAGI. The CDR3 has 13 amino acids. V shed 6 bases, J shed 11 bases, and the junction held 13 bases outside the gene matches. The CDR3 DNA is TGTGCCAGCAGAAGGGCAGGGGGAACGTTGGAGTACGTC. Its protein product is CASRRAGGTLEYV.

This clonotype was picked up one time. The chain links TRBV7-9 to TRBJ2-3; TRBD2 aligns across 8 bases. Losses at the gene ends were 10 bases for V and 3 bases for J; bases not matched to a gene: 15. Germline assignment: CDR1 SEHNR and CDR2 FQNEAQ (reference sequence). The length of the CDR3 is 16 residues. The CDR3 is CATSLGLAGFTDTQYF. CDR3 nucleotides: TGTGCCACCAGTCTTGGACTAGCCGGGTTTACAGATACGCAGTATTTT.

CDR3 residues: CSAEPDRLGGYTF. The CDR3 bases are TGCAGTGCCGAACCCGACAGGCTGGGGGGCTACACCTTC. The chain has TRBV20-1 and TRBJ1-2, with D possibly TRBD1 on 6 matching bases. There are 13 residues in the CDR3. V was clipped by 6 bases and J by 8 bases, with 19 bases between them. The germline V gene has CDR1 DFQATT and CDR2 SNEGSKA (reference sequence).

In DNA, the CDR3 is TGTGCCAGCAGCGTAGAAGTAGCGGGAGGGCCGGGAGAGACCCAGTACTTC. Protein sequence: CASSVEVAGGPGETQYF. The chain combines TRBV9 with TRBJ2-5; TRBD2 aligns across 11 bases. The CDR3 is 17 residues long. Per germline, CDR1 SGDLS and CDR2 YYNGEE. V trimming: 0 bases; J trimming: 4 bases; junction bases outside the gene matches: 8.

This sequence joins TRBV20-1 and TRBJ1-6; D is unclear. The CDR3 extends over 14 amino acids. Trimming took 0 bases from V and 1 from J, leaving 4 bases between them. Germline CDR1 is DFQATT and CDR2 is SNEGSKA (reference sequence). The CDR3 spells CSARDGSYNSPLHF. The CDR3 DNA reads TGCAGTGCTAGAGACGGGTCCTATAATTCACCCCTCCACTTT.

The rearrangement joins TRBV20-1 to TRBJ2-5, with 13 bases fitting TRBD2. With 4 bases clipped from V and 3 bases from J, the junction kept 8 bases outside the gene matches. The CDR3 spans 16 residues. Germline values: CDR1 DFQATT, CDR2 SNEGSKA (reference sequence). CDR3 nucleotide sequence: TGCAGTGCTAACCGCGGGGGACTAGCGGGAAAAGAGACCCAGTACTTC. This sequence encodes CSANRGGLAGKETQYF.

The chain couples TRBV20-1 to TRBJ2-1; weak D call: TRBD1 (6 bases). The CDR3 has 13 residues. V was clipped by 7 bases and J by 5 bases, with 15 bases between them. CDR1 and CDR2 from the germline V gene are DFQATT and SNEGSKA (reference sequence). The CDR3 region has the DNA TGCAGTGGTATCGGGACACAGGACAATGAGCAGTTCTTC. Translation gives CSGIGTQDNEQFF.

A word on this clonotype: This sequence may be a read error, since a much larger clone differs from it by one base. The CDR3 coding sequence is TGTGCCAGCAGTGAGGGGACTAGCGCAGATACGCAGTATTTT. This sequence encodes CASSEGTSADTQYF. V is TRBV6-4 and J is TRBJ2-3, with 10 bases that match TRBD2. CDR3 length equals 14 residues. After removal of 3 bases from V and 4 bases from J, the junction contained 1 base not matched to a gene. Looked up from germline, CDR1 is MRHNA and CDR2 is SNTAGT.

This clonotype was seen at least ten times. V and J are TRBV12-3 or TRBV12-4 and TRBJ2-7, with TRBD2 identical over 7 bases. Trimming removed 3 bases from V and 5 bases from J; junction bases left unmatched: 10. The CDR3 sequence is 15 residues long. CDR3 nucleotide sequence: TGTGCCAGCAGTTTGGAAGCGGGGTACCCCCACGAGCAGTACGTC. It specifies CASSLEAGYPHEQYV.

This clonotype is a singleton in its sample. The rearrangement uses TRBV20-1 and TRBJ2-5, with TRBD2 identical over 10 bases. Germline V gives CDR1 DFQATT, CDR2 SNEGSKA (reference sequence). V shed 3 bases and J 5 bases; nucleotides not matched to a gene: 12. The CDR3 loop spans 16 amino acids. CDR3 region: CSARPEAGGPRETQYF. In DNA form, the CDR3 reads TGCAGTGCTAGGCCCGAAGCGGGGGGGCCACGGGAGACCCAGTACTTC.

The gene calls are TRBV2 and TRBJ2-2; D not certain. The germline V gene encodes CDR1 SNHLY and CDR2 FYNNEI. V was clipped by 6 bases and J by 6 bases, with 5 bases between them. This CDR3 has 11 amino acids. CDR3 region: CASRASGELFF. CDR3 DNA: TGTGCCAGCAGGGCCTCCGGGGAGCTGTTTTTT. Together with reference TRBV2 and TRBJ2-2, the CDR3 gives the full variable domain: EPEVTQTPSHQVTQMGQEVILRCVPISNHLYFYWYRQILGQKVEFLVSFYNNEISEKSEIFDDQFSVERPDGSNFTLKIRSTKLEDSAMYFCASRASGELFFGEGSRLTVL.

As DNA, the CDR3 is TGTGCCAGCAGCTTGAGGTTAGTTGGTGAGCAGTTCTTC. Translated: CASSLRLVGEQFF. The V gene is TRBV5-6, the J gene TRBJ2-1; D is uncertain. Trimming stripped 1 base from V and 9 bases from J, with 11 bases between. CDR1 and CDR2 (germline): SGHDT, YYEEEE. The CDR3 spans 13 residues.

This clonotype appeared once. The chain has TRBV7-2 and TRBJ1-6, with D unresolved. Germline V gives CDR1 SGHTA, CDR2 FQGNSA. Trimming removed 6 bases at V and 4 bases at J, with 16 bases between. The CDR3 contains 16 residues. The CDR3 here is CASSNAGKEYNSPLHF. The DNA for the CDR3 is TGTGCCAGCAGTAATGCGGGGAAGGAGTATAATTCACCCCTCCACTTT.

This chain connects TRBV19 to TRBJ2-7, with D tentatively TRBD2 (5 bases). The CDR3 totals 14 residues. With 3 bases removed from V and 7 bases from J, the gap between germline ends came to 16 bases. Germline assignment: CDR1 LNHDA and CDR2 SQIVND (reference sequence). CDR3 nucleotide sequence: TGTGCCAGTAGTATTGACCGGCCCGGCGGGGAGCAGTACTTC. Residues: CASSIDRPGGEQYF.